This is a list of T cell receptor beta chains from one sample in a study of response to subunit inactivated influenza vaccine. From the RT-PCR reads, TCRdb called clonotypes with MiXCR, one entry per CDR3 protein. The sample includes hundreds of thousands of distinct CDR3 sequences, around 8% of them seen just once. This specimen consisted of PBMCs from blood, obtained less than 30 months after vaccination. These receptors all stem from a man between 50 and 69 years old who received an inactivated influenza vaccine. Both conserved end residues are part of each CDR3. Fields, in order: J gene, D gene, V gene, clone size, CDR3 DNA, CDR3 protein. A D gene is named only where the DNA matches it firmly. Clone size is shown for a subset of rows, as once, few, many or a class of expanded clone.

j_gene: TRBJ2-6
d_gene: .
v_gene: TRBV28
abundance: .
CDR3nt: TGTGCCAGCACACGGTCTGGGGCCAACGTCCTGACTTTC
CDR3aa: CASTRSGANVLTF

j_gene: TRBJ2-5
d_gene: .
v_gene: TRBV7-2
abundance: .
CDR3nt: TGTGCCAGCAGCTTTCAAACAGCACAAGAGACCCAGTACTTC
CDR3aa: CASSFQTAQETQYF

j_gene: TRBJ2-3
d_gene: .
v_gene: TRBV25-1
abundance: .
CDR3nt: TGTGCCAGCAGTGATCCTCGAGATACGCAGTATTTT
CDR3aa: CASSDPRDTQYF

j_gene: TRBJ2-1
d_gene: TRBD2
v_gene: TRBV29-1
abundance: few
CDR3nt: TGCAGCGTTGAAGATGGAACGGGAGGCTATGAGCAGTTCTTC
CDR3aa: CSVEDGTGGYEQFF

j_gene: TRBJ2-3
d_gene: .
v_gene: TRBV5-6
abundance: .
CDR3nt: TGTGCCAGCAGCTTGGGGCTAGCGCTAGCCACAGATACGCAGTATTTT
CDR3aa: CASSLGLALATDTQYF

j_gene: TRBJ1-2
d_gene: TRBD1
v_gene: TRBV29-1
abundance: many
CDR3nt: TGCAGCGTTGGCCAGGGGGCCTTTGGCTACACCTTC
CDR3aa: CSVGQGAFGYTF

j_gene: TRBJ2-6
d_gene: .
v_gene: TRBV12-3/TRBV12-4
abundance: few
CDR3nt: TGTGCCAGCAGCCATAGGGTGGACAGACCTGGGGCCAACGTCCTGACTTTC
CDR3aa: CASSHRVDRPGANVLTF

j_gene: TRBJ2-5
d_gene: TRBD1
v_gene: TRBV5-4
abundance: .
CDR3nt: TGTGCCAGCAGCTTGGCGGACAGGGGTGCACAGACCCAGTACTTC
CDR3aa: CASSLADRGAQTQYF

j_gene: TRBJ2-7
d_gene: TRBD2
v_gene: TRBV6-2/TRBV6-3
abundance: .
CDR3nt: TGTGCCAGCACCACAGGCGGGAGCCGTTTTATCGAGCAGTACTTC
CDR3aa: CASTTGGSRFIEQYF

j_gene: TRBJ1-3
d_gene: .
v_gene: TRBV12-3/TRBV12-4
abundance: few
CDR3nt: TGTGCCAGCAGCCCAGACCCTGGAAACACCATATATTTT
CDR3aa: CASSPDPGNTIYF

j_gene: TRBJ2-7
d_gene: .
v_gene: TRBV3-1
abundance: few
CDR3nt: TGTGCCAGCAGCCAAGAGGCGGAATCCTACGAGCAGTACTTC
CDR3aa: CASSQEAESYEQYF

j_gene: TRBJ2-7
d_gene: .
v_gene: TRBV12-3/TRBV12-4
abundance: few
CDR3nt: TGTGCCAGCAGTTTAAATATTAATCACTTCGAGCAGTACTTC
CDR3aa: CASSLNINHFEQYF

j_gene: TRBJ2-7
d_gene: .
v_gene: TRBV10-3
abundance: .
CDR3nt: TGTGCCATCAGTGAGTCTCACTACGAGCAGTACTTC
CDR3aa: CAISESHYEQYF

j_gene: TRBJ2-7
d_gene: .
v_gene: TRBV12-3/TRBV12-4
abundance: .
CDR3nt: TGTGCCAGTACGGATAAGCGAGGGTTCGAGCAGTACTTC
CDR3aa: CASTDKRGFEQYF

j_gene: TRBJ2-7
d_gene: TRBD2
v_gene: TRBV20-1
abundance: many
CDR3nt: TGCAGTGCTAGTCCTAGCGGGAGAGGCTACGAGCAGTACTTC
CDR3aa: CSASPSGRGYEQYF

j_gene: TRBJ2-3
d_gene: .
v_gene: TRBV11-2
abundance: few
CDR3nt: TGTGCCAGCAGCTTAGTACACGAAGATACGCAGTATTTT
CDR3aa: CASSLVHEDTQYF

j_gene: TRBJ2-3
d_gene: TRBD2
v_gene: TRBV20-1
abundance: .
CDR3nt: TGCAGTGCTAGACCCGGCGGGAGAACAGATACGCAGTATTTT
CDR3aa: CSARPGGRTDTQYF

j_gene: TRBJ2-3
d_gene: TRBD2
v_gene: TRBV15
abundance: .
CDR3nt: TGTGCCACCAGCAGATTACGACTAGCGGGGGGCCGTACGCAGTATTTT
CDR3aa: CATSRLRLAGGRTQYF

j_gene: TRBJ1-2
d_gene: .
v_gene: TRBV7-2
abundance: many
CDR3nt: TGTGCCAGCAGCTCCACACCCCGGGAATCTACCACCTTC
CDR3aa: CASSSTPRESTTF

j_gene: TRBJ2-5
d_gene: TRBD1
v_gene: TRBV29-1
abundance: few
CDR3nt: TGCAGCGTTGGATGGGACAGCCCAGAGACCCAGTACTTC
CDR3aa: CSVGWDSPETQYF

j_gene: TRBJ1-1
d_gene: .
v_gene: TRBV20-1
abundance: many
CDR3nt: TGCAGTGCTAGAGTTATCCAACTGAACACTGAAGCTTTCTTT
CDR3aa: CSARVIQLNTEAFF

j_gene: TRBJ1-4
d_gene: .
v_gene: TRBV5-1
abundance: .
CDR3nt: TGCGCGGAACTCTTCCCCAGCGAAAGGATGTTTTTT
CDR3aa: CAELFPSERMFF

j_gene: TRBJ1-4
d_gene: TRBD1
v_gene: TRBV6-1
abundance: few
CDR3nt: TGTGCCAGCAGGCGTACAGGGGGCAGGGGTGAAAAACTGTTTTTT
CDR3aa: CASRRTGGRGEKLFF

j_gene: TRBJ2-7
d_gene: .
v_gene: TRBV28
abundance: many
CDR3nt: TGTGCCAGCAGTTTACCTAGCGCCTACGAGCAGTACTTC
CDR3aa: CASSLPSAYEQYF

j_gene: TRBJ1-1
d_gene: .
v_gene: TRBV11-2
abundance: many
CDR3nt: TGTGCCAGCAGCTCCGGGGGGCGGGGATCCACTGAAGCTTTCTTT
CDR3aa: CASSSGGRGSTEAFF

j_gene: TRBJ2-5
d_gene: TRBD2
v_gene: TRBV6-5
abundance: many
CDR3nt: TGTGCCAGCAGTTGGTTTGGGACTAGCGGGAGTACAGAGACCCAGTACTTC
CDR3aa: CASSWFGTSGSTETQYF

j_gene: TRBJ1-1
d_gene: .
v_gene: TRBV10-3
abundance: .
CDR3nt: TGTGCCATCAGACGGAAACCGAACACTGAAGCTTTCTTT
CDR3aa: CAIRRKPNTEAFF

j_gene: TRBJ2-6
d_gene: .
v_gene: TRBV5-1
abundance: few
CDR3nt: TGCGCCAGCTTCCCAGGTCAGACTGGGGCCAACGTCCTGACTTTC
CDR3aa: CASFPGQTGANVLTF

j_gene: TRBJ1-2
d_gene: .
v_gene: TRBV2
abundance: few
CDR3nt: TGTGCCAGCACCTCCGGGGTCTATGGCTACACCTTC
CDR3aa: CASTSGVYGYTF

j_gene: TRBJ2-2
d_gene: .
v_gene: TRBV3-1
abundance: .
CDR3nt: TGTGCCAGCAGCCAAGATAGAGGAGTCGATCCTTCCCCGGGAGCCGGGGAGCTGTTTTTT
CDR3aa: CASSQDRGVDPSPGAGELFF

j_gene: TRBJ2-7
d_gene: .
v_gene: TRBV20-1
abundance: few
CDR3nt: TGCAGTGCTAGGCCCACCCGGGGGAGCTCCTACGAGCAGTACTTC
CDR3aa: CSARPTRGSSYEQYF

j_gene: TRBJ2-1
d_gene: TRBD1
v_gene: TRBV6-5
abundance: few
CDR3nt: TGTGCCAGCAGTTACTCAGTTGGGACAGGGGGATATGAGCAGTTCTTC
CDR3aa: CASSYSVGTGGYEQFF

j_gene: TRBJ1-5
d_gene: .
v_gene: TRBV3-1
abundance: .
CDR3nt: TGTGCCAGCAGCCAAGACCGGGTCGTCAATCAGCCCCAGCATTTT
CDR3aa: CASSQDRVVNQPQHF

j_gene: TRBJ2-1
d_gene: TRBD2
v_gene: TRBV29-1
abundance: .
CDR3nt: TGCAGCACACAGCGGGGGGCATTAGATGAGCAGTTCTTC
CDR3aa: CSTQRGALDEQFF

j_gene: TRBJ2-5
d_gene: TRBD1
v_gene: TRBV3-1
abundance: few
CDR3nt: TGTGCCAGCAGCCAAGACTATGACAGGGAGAGGGTCGAGACCCAGTACTTC
CDR3aa: CASSQDYDRERVETQYF

j_gene: TRBJ2-3
d_gene: .
v_gene: TRBV7-9
abundance: .
CDR3nt: TGTGCCAGCAGCTTAGCGTCTAGCGACTGGCGTTCGCAGTATTTT
CDR3aa: CASSLASSDWRSQYF

j_gene: TRBJ1-1
d_gene: .
v_gene: TRBV5-1
abundance: many
CDR3nt: TGCGCCAGCAGCTTGGTTGCCGGAGGGGCTGAAGCTTTCTTT
CDR3aa: CASSLVAGGAEAFF

j_gene: TRBJ1-1
d_gene: .
v_gene: TRBV12-3/TRBV12-4
abundance: many
CDR3nt: TGTGCCAGCAGTTTCCGACCAGTCGCTGAAGCTTTCTTT
CDR3aa: CASSFRPVAEAFF

j_gene: TRBJ1-2
d_gene: .
v_gene: TRBV28
abundance: many
CDR3nt: TGTGCCAGCAGTCCCCCTAGCTCTGGCTACACCTTC
CDR3aa: CASSPPSSGYTF

j_gene: TRBJ2-2
d_gene: TRBD1
v_gene: TRBV20-1
abundance: few
CDR3nt: TGCAGTGCTCCCCTACAGGGGGCCAACACCGGGGAGCTGTTTTTT
CDR3aa: CSAPLQGANTGELFF

j_gene: TRBJ1-1
d_gene: .
v_gene: TRBV4-3
abundance: .
CDR3nt: TGCGCCAGCCAAAAAACAGTGAACACTGAAGCTTTCTTT
CDR3aa: CASQKTVNTEAFF

j_gene: TRBJ2-5
d_gene: .
v_gene: TRBV5-1
abundance: few
CDR3nt: TGCGCCAGCAGCCCTGGTGGAGGAGGGACCCAGTACTTC
CDR3aa: CASSPGGGGTQYF

j_gene: TRBJ2-1
d_gene: TRBD1
v_gene: TRBV7-9
abundance: few
CDR3nt: TGTGCCAGCAGCTCGAGCCCCCGTTCACAGGGGAATGAGCAGTTCTTC
CDR3aa: CASSSSPRSQGNEQFF